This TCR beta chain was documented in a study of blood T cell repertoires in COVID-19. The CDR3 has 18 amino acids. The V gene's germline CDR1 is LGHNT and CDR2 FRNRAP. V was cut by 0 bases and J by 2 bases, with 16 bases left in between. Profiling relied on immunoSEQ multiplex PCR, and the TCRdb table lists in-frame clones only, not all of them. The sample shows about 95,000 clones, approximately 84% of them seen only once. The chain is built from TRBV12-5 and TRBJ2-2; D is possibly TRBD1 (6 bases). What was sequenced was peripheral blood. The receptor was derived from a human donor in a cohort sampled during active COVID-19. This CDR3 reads CASGLVPDGTPNTGELFF. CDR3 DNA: TGTGCTAGTGGTTTGGTACCTGACGGGACACCCAACACCGGGGAGCTGTTTTTT.